The TCR beta chain under discussion was sequenced for a study of Graves' ophthalmopathy and Graves' hyperthyroidism. Looking at the study overall: At the time of initial diagnosis and before any treatment, peripheral blood was collected.

Germline V lookup: CDR1 MDHEN, CDR2 SYDVKM. The CDR3 is 18 amino acids. V lost 9 bases to trimming and J lost 4 bases; unmatched junction nucleotides: 18. Comment on this clonotype: Its antigen is undetermined.

Beta-chain TCR CDR3 regions were amplified from RNA transcripts. After a first-round RT-PCR with HTBI primers, a second-round multiplex PCR was run. TCRdb reanalysed the multiplex PCR reads using MiXCR and keeps one entry per CDR3 protein. Among about 230,000 distinct CDR3 sequences, around 50% were seen once, and the ten largest hold around 43%. Ophthalmopathy cases showed moderate-to-severe activity, scoring CAS ≥3 and NOSPECS ≥4, with duration under 3 months. Diagnoses were established from clinical symptoms, serum thyroxine, TRAb, thyroid ultrasound and orbital computed tomography. Study-level points and caveats: For predicting ophthalmopathy progression, the model had roughly 64% sensitivity and 72.22% specificity.

The rearrangement joins TRBV28 to TRBJ2-3; the match to TRBD2 covers 11 bases. The source is an adult man with Graves' ophthalmopathy. The material sequenced was peripheral blood. CDR3 DNA: TGTGCCAGTCCTCCACCTTTGACTAGCGGGAAAGCAGCAGATACGCAGTATTTT. Its protein product is CASPPPLTSGKAADTQYF.